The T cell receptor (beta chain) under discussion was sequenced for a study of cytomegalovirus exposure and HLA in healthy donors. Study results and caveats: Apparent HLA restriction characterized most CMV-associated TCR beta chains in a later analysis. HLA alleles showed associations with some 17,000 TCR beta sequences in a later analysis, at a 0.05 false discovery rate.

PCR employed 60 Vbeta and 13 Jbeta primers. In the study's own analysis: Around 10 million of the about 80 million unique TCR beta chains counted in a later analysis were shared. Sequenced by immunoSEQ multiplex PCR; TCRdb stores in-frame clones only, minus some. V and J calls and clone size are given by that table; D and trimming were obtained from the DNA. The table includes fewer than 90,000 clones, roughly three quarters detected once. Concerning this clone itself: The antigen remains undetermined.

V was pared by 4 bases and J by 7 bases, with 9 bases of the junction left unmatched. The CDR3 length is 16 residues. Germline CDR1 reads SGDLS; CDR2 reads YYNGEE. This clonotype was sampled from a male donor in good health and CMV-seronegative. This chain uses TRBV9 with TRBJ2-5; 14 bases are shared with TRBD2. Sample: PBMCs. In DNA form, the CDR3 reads TGTGCCAGCAGCCTAACGGGACTAGCGGGGGACGGGACCCAGTACTTC. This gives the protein CASSLTGLAGDGTQYF.